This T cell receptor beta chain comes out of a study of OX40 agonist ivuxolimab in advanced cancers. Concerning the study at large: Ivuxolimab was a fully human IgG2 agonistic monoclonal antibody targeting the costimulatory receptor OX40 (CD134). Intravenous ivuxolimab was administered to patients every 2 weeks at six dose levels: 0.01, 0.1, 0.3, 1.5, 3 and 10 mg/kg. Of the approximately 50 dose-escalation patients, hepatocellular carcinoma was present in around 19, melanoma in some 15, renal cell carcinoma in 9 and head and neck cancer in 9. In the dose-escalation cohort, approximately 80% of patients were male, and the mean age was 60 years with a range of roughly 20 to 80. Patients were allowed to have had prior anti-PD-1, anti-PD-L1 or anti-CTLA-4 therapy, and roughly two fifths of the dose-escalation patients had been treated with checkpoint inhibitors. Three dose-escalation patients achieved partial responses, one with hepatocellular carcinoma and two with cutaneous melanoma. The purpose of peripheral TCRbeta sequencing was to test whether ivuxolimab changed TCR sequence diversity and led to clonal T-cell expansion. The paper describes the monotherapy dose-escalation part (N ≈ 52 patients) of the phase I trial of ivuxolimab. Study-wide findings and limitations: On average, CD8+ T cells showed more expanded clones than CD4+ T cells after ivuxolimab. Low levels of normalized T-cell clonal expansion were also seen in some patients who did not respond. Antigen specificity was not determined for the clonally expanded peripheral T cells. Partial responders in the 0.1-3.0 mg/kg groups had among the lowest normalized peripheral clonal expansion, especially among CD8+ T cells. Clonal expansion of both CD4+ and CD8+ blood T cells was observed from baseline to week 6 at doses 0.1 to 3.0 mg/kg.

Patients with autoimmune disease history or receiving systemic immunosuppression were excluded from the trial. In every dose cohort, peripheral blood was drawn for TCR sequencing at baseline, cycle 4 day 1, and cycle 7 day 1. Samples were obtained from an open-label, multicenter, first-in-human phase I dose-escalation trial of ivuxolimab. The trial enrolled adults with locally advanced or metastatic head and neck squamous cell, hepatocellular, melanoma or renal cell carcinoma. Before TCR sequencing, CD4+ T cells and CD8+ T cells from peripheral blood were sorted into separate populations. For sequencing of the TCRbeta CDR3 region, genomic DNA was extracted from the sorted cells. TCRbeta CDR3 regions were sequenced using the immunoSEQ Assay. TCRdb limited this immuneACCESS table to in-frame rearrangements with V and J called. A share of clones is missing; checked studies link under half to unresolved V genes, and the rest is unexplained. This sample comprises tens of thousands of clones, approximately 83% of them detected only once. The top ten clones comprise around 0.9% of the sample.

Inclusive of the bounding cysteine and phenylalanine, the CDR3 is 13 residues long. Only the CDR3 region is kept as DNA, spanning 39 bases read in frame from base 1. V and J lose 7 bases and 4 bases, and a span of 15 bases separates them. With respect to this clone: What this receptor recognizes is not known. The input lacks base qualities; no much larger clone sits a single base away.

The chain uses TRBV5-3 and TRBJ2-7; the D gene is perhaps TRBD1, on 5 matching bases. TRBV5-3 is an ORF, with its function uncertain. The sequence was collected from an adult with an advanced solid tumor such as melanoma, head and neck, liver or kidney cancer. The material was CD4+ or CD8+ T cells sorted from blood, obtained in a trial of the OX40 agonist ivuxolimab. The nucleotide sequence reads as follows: TGTGCCAGAGGGGCCCTCGTAAGTTACGAGCAGTACTTC. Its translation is CARGALVSYEQYF.